In its sample, the clone carrying this TCR beta chain was seen a few times. Its antigen is not known. What was sequenced were expressed TCRB transcripts, since all of the isolated RNA had been reverse transcribed. The protocol was immunoSEQ multiplex PCR, while the TCRdb copy is restricted to in-frame clones and leaves out a portion. The top ten clones hold approximately 0.018% of a sample with under 300,000 clones, around 13% of them seen once. The sample is drawn from a study of beta chain features in type 1 diabetes. Study context: Age, gender, cell numbers and subset yield matched between patients and controls. Sorted cells numbering approximately 110,000,000 were examined across all samples. Whole-study findings and limits: The question of HLA type influencing TCRB rearrangement was one that remained unresolved here. Across all four CD4+ subsets, people with type 1 diabetes showed modestly shorter TCRB CDR3s.

Via the markers CD45RO/CCR7/CD25/CD127/CD95/CD27, stem cell-like memory, regulatory, central memory and naive CD4+ cells were sorted. The specimen sequenced was naive CD4+ T cells from blood. The receptor comes from a man younger than 45 with type 1 diabetes.

CDR3: CASSRGGSGAHTDTQYF. DNA for the CDR3: TGTGCCAGCAGCCGGGGAGGGAGCGGGGCCCACACAGATACGCAGTATTTT. This rearrangement joins TRBV7-2 to TRBJ2-3; 7 positions match TRBD2. This CDR3 region has 17 residues. V lost 5 bases, J lost 2 bases, and 13 bases stayed unmatched. Germline V gene sequence: CDR1 SGHTA, CDR2 FQGNSA.